This TCR beta chain is from a study of blood T cell repertoires in COVID-19. Looking at the study overall: Sources were T cells, B-cell-depleted T cells, or PBMCs; the material itself was cDNA or gDNA.

Germline CDR1 PRHDT, CDR2 FYEKMQ (reference sequence). The CDR3 runs to 13 residues. The V and J ends lost 5 bases and 4 bases respectively, with 11 bases between them. In its sample, this clone ranks as medium-sized (0.01 to 0.1%). Original handling: Amplification with reference gene primers provided the estimates of nucleated cell counts. Clones were read by immunoSEQ multiplex PCR, and TCRdb kept only the in-frame ones, dropping some. That table supplies the V and J calls and clone size; D and trimming were determined from the DNA. The sample has a few hundred thousand clones; roughly 88% are singletons.

Sequenced input: peripheral blood. The chain has TRBV13 and TRBJ1-1; the D is unclear. The sequence came from a man at least 80 years old with acute or convalescent COVID-19. CDR3 in DNA: TGTGCCAGCAGCACGGGGTTAGGCACTGAAGCTTTCTTT. Residues: CASSTGLGTEAFF.